Presented here are 6 T cell receptor beta chains from one specimen sequenced in a study of T-cell memory formation after mild COVID-19. In TCRdb, the 5' RACE reads were re-called with MiXCR into one record per CDR3 protein. The table lists roughly 560,000 distinct CDR3 sequences, around 20% of them singletons. Sequencing used PBMCs or a T cell subset sorted from them (not recorded which). The source of these receptors is an adult woman who had mild COVID-19 (a few samples of this study predate the infection). Cell type and time point are not known.

This chain joins TRBV5-1 and TRBJ2-5; 7 nucleotides match TRBD2. The V segment lost 4 bases and the J segment 1 base; nucleotides outside the gene matches: 10. The CDR3 totals 16 residues. Looked up from germline, CDR1 is SGHRS and CDR2 is YFSETQ. CDR3 nucleotides: TGCGCCAGCAGCCATGGCGAGCGGGGCGCCCAAGAGACCCAGTACTTC. Amino acids: CASSHGERGAQETQYF. Full variable domain (outside the CDR3, taken from reference TRBV5-1 and TRBJ2-5): KAGVTQTPRYLIKTRGQQVTLSCSPISGHRSVSWYQQTPGQGLQFLFEYFSETQRNKGNFPGRFSGRQFSNSRSEMNVSTLELGDSALYLCASSHGERGAQETQYFGPGTRLLVL.

The CDR3 DNA reads as TGTGCCAGCAGTTACTCGAGGACAGGTTCGGAGACCCAGTACTTC. Amino acids: CASSYSRTGSETQYF. The chain employs TRBV6-2 or TRBV6-3 and TRBJ2-5, with TRBD1 matching over 7 bases. J lost 5 bases, V lost 0 bases, and 6 bases had no gene match. The CDR3 runs to 15 residues. CDR1 is MNHEY, CDR2 SVGEGT, per germline.

V gene TRBV28 combines with J gene TRBJ2-7; no reliable D call. This CDR3 is 13 amino acids long. Per the germline V gene, CDR1 is MDHEN and CDR2 is SYDVKM. V shed 8 bases and J shed 0 bases, with 11 bases lying between them. CDR3 DNA sequence: TGTGCCAGCCGCCTTCCCAGCTCCTACGAGCAGTACTTC. Its protein is CASRLPSSYEQYF.

This clonotype was picked up many times. The chain is built from TRBV12-3 or TRBV12-4 and TRBJ2-1, with 11 bases lining up with TRBD2. This CDR3 comprises 16 residues. The V and J ends lost 7 bases and 12 bases, in that order; junction bases with no gene match: 17. The CDR3 here is CASTTARLAGSPGQFF. CDR3 bases: TGTGCCAGCACCACCGCACGACTAGCGGGATCCCCGGGGCAGTTCTTC.

The chain joins TRBV3-1 to TRBJ1-4, with 7 bases that match TRBD1. Germline V CDR1 and CDR2: LGHDT, YNNKEL (reference sequence). The CDR3 covers 14 residues. J was trimmed by 8 bases and V by 1 base; bases with no gene match: 4. CDR3 nucleotide sequence: TGTGCCAGCAGCCAAGCAGGGGGAGACGAAAAACTGTTTTTT. Translation: CASSQAGGDEKLFF.

This clonotype was observed at least ten times. J is TRBJ2-5 and V is TRBV20-1, with 7 bases that match TRBD1. Germline V CDR1 and CDR2: DFQATT, SNEGSKA (reference sequence). There are 14 residues in the CDR3. The V and J ends lost 1 base and 3 bases, in that order; junction bases with no gene match: 5. The CDR3 nucleotides read TGCAGTGCTAGAGTCTGGGACAGAAAAGAGACCCAGTACTTC. This sequence encodes CSARVWDRKETQYF.